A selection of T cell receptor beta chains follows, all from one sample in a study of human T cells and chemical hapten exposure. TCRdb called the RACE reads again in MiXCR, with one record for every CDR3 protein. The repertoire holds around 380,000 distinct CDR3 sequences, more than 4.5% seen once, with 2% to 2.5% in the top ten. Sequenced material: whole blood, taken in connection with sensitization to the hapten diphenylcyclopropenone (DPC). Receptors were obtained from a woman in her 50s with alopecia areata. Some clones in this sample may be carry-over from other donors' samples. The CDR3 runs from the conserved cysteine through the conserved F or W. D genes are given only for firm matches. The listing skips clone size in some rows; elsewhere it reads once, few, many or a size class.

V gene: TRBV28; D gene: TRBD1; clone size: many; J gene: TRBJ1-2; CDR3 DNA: TGTGCCAGCAGTTCCGCCGGGACAGATGATGGCTACACCTTC; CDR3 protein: CASSSAGTDDGYTF
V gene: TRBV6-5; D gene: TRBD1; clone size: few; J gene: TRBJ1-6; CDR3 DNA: TGTGCCAGCAGTTCCCAGGGACAGAGCTCCTATAATTCACCCCTCCACTTT; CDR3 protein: CASSSQGQSSYNSPLHF
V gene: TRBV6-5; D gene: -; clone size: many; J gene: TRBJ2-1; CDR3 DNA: TGTGCCAGCAGTTACTCAGTTTCGGCCTGGGGGTTATACAATGAGCAGTTCTTC; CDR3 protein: CASSYSVSAWGLYNEQFF
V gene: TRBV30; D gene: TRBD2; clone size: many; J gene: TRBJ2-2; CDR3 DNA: TGTGCCTGGAGTGAGGAAGCGGGACCGAACACCGGGGAGCTGTTTTTT; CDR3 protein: CAWSEEAGPNTGELFF
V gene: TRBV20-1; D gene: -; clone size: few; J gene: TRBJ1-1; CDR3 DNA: TGCAGTGCTAGCTACCGGTCCGCTGAAGCTTTCTTT; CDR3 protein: CSASYRSAEAFF
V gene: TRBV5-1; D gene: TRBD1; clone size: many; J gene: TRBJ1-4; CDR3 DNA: TGCGCCAGCAGCTCTGGGGCACAGGGGGGCAAGGAAAAACTGTTTTTT; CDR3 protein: CASSSGAQGGKEKLFF
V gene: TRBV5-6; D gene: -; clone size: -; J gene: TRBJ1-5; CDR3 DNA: TGTGCCAGCAGCCGCGGGGGTATCGGCAGGGCTGGTCAGCCCCAGCATTTT; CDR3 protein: CASSRGGIGRAGQPQHF
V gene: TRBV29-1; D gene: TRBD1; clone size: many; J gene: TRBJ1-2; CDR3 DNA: TGCAGCGTTGCCGGGACAGGGAACTATGGCTACACCTTC; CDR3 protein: CSVAGTGNYGYTF
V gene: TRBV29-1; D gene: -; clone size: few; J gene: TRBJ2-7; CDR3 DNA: TGCAGCGTTGAAGATCTTCCCGGAACGCCCTCCTACGAGCAGTACTTC; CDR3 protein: CSVEDLPGTPSYEQYF
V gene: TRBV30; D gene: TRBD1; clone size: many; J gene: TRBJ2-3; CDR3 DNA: TGTGCCTGGAGTGGACAGGGGCCAGATACGCAGTATTTT; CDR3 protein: CAWSGQGPDTQYF